This TCR beta chain was recorded in a study of blood T cells in healthy people across ages. Germline lookup yields CDR1 MNHEY and CDR2 SVGAGI. The CDR3 consists of 14 residues. V lost 4 bases to trimming and J lost 1 base; unmatched junction nucleotides: 2. Next came a second PCR, run for roughly 7 to 12 cycles, which used a sample-barcoded 5' primer along with a J-beta primer mix. TCRdb re-called the 5' RACE reads with MiXCR, one entry per CDR3 protein. The sample records about 1.5 million distinct CDR3 sequences, roughly 45% being singletons. This clonotype was seen more than once but under ten times.

The specimen was blood. The sequence derives from a woman aged 18-29 years in good health. This sequence joins TRBV6-5 and TRBJ1-2; 8 bases are a match to TRBD1. The CDR3 DNA sequence: TGTGCCAGCAGTTTGACAGGGGATAACTATGGCTACACCTTC. Translation: CASSLTGDNYGYTF.